Each of the 3 T cell receptor beta chains below was sequenced from the same sample in a study of T cell responses to AZD1222 COVID-19 vaccine. Clones were read by immunoSEQ multiplex PCR, and TCRdb kept only the in-frame ones, dropping some. Here the sample spans about 120,000 clones, approximately 87% being singletons. The source material was peripheral blood, sampled on day 0 of AZD1222 vaccination. The receptors derive from an adult in good health.

The chain is built from TRBV2 and TRBJ1-5; D remains unclear. The V gene's germline CDR1 is SNHLY and CDR2 FYNNEI. V lost 6 bases, J lost 2 bases, and 11 bases lay in between. CDR3 length equals 14 residues. CDR3 in DNA: TGTGCCAGCAGGCCGGGGTCAGGCAATCAGCCCCAGCATTTT. Protein product: CASRPGSGNQPQHF. The entire variable domain, with the rest obtained from reference TRBV2 and TRBJ1-5, is as follows: EPEVTQTPSHQVTQMGQEVILRCVPISNHLYFYWYRQILGQKVEFLVSFYNNEISEKSEIFDDQFSVERPDGSNFTLKIRSTKLEDSAMYFCASRPGSGNQPQHFGDGTRLSIL.

The chain recombines TRBV6-6 with TRBJ1-2, with 7 bases fitting TRBD1. J lost 2 bases, V lost 5 bases, and 8 bases had no gene match. Germline V gene sequence: CDR1 MNHNY, CDR2 SVGAGI (reference sequence). This CDR3 has 15 amino acids. CDR3 DNA: TGTGCCAGCAGTCTTATCTCGACAGGGAACTATGGCTACACCTTC. This translates into CASSLISTGNYGYTF.

The chain has TRBV9 and TRBJ2-3; TRBD2 matches 10 bases. The germline V gene has CDR1 SGDLS and CDR2 YYNGEE. Trimming cost V 4 bases and J 0 bases; bases outside gene matches: 8. The CDR3 runs 17 residues. The CDR3 DNA sequence: TGTGCCAGCAGCCGACGAGGACTAGCGGCTAGCACAGATACGCAGTATTTT. Its protein product is CASSRRGLAASTDTQYF.